This is a list of T cell receptor beta chains from one sample in a study of blood T cells in healthy people across ages. Each CDR3 protein gets one entry after TCRdb re-called the 5' RACE reads with MiXCR. The data hold about 570,000 distinct CDR3 sequences, with roughly a quarter observed a single time. The sample comprised blood. Receptor source: a woman between 65 and 79 years old in good health. Both conserved end residues are part of each CDR3. The D gene is left open where the match is weak. Clone size is shown for a subset of rows, as once, few, many or a class of expanded clone.

v_gene	abundance	j_gene	d_gene	CDR3nt	CDR3aa
TRBV7-2	-	TRBJ2-1	-	TGTGCCAGCAGCTTAGGGGACGGGGAGCAGTTCTTC	CASSLGDGEQFF
TRBV5-1	-	TRBJ1-1	-	TGCGCCAGCAGCTTGGCCGGGGCTAGGATCACTGAAGCTTTCTTT	CASSLAGARITEAFF
TRBV20-1	many	TRBJ2-5	TRBD2	TGCAGTGCCCAGCGGGGGGAAGAGACCCAGTACTTC	CSAQRGEETQYF
TRBV5-1	-	TRBJ2-3	TRBD2	TGCGCCAGCAGCCGACTAGCGTCCGATACGCAGTATTTT	CASSRLASDTQYF
TRBV20-1	-	TRBJ2-1	TRBD2	TGCAGTGCTCTAGCGGGGGAAGTCAATGAGCAGTTCTTC	CSALAGEVNEQFF
TRBV7-2	-	TRBJ2-2	-	TGTGCCAGCAGCGCTACCGGGGAGCTGTTTTTT	CASSATGELFF
TRBV3-1	-	TRBJ2-1	-	TGTGCCAGCAGCCCGAGGACGGGGGTGCCCAGCTCCTACAATGAGCAGTTCTTC	CASSPRTGVPSSYNEQFF
TRBV27	few	TRBJ1-4	-	TGTGCCAGCAGTTTATACGCCGGGGACGGGACGGTGTACGGAAAACTGTTTTTT	CASSLYAGDGTVYGKLFF
TRBV29-1	-	TRBJ2-2	-	TGCAGCGTTGAGCTGGCAGGGCCCGGGGAGCTGTTTTTT	CSVELAGPGELFF
TRBV5-1	few	TRBJ2-2	TRBD1	TGCGCCAGCAGCTTGGAACCGGGACAGGGATCCACCGGGGAGCTGTTTTTT	CASSLEPGQGSTGELFF
TRBV20-1	once	TRBJ2-2	TRBD1	TGCAGTGCAAGGCAGGGGGCCAGCGAGGAGCTGTTTTTT	CSARQGASEELFF
TRBV5-1	-	TRBJ2-6	-	TGCGCCAGCAGCGACAGCCTCTCTGGGGCCAACGTCCTGACTTTC	CASSDSLSGANVLTF
TRBV11-2	-	TRBJ2-3	TRBD2	TGTGCCAGCAGCTCTATAGCGGGGGGAGATACGCAGTATTTT	CASSSIAGGDTQYF
TRBV5-6	-	TRBJ2-2	TRBD2	TGTGCCAGCAGCTTGGTGACTAGCGGGTGGAACACCGGGGAGCTGTTTTTT	CASSLVTSGWNTGELFF